The sequence of this T cell receptor (beta chain) was determined in a study of regulatory T cells in long-lasting Graves disease (dated by TCRdb to the early 2020s). For context, the study as a whole: Persistent Graves' disease was defined as persistently positive TSH receptor autoantibodies together with antithyroid drug treatment for over 5 years. Persistent Graves' disease patients were compared with newly diagnosed Graves' disease patients by peripheral blood TCR sequencing and RNA sequencing. The study was conducted in China and was registered as a clinical trial. TCR sequencing covered some 13 persistent and roughly 20 newly diagnosed Graves' disease patients, some 35 samples in total. Persistent Graves' disease patients in the clinical cohort had taken antithyroid drugs for roughly ten years on average. Study-wide conclusions, independent of this receptor: The authors acknowledged the small sample size as a limitation that may reduce accuracy. Persistent Graves' disease patients showed lower TCR Shannon entropy and fewer highly expanded clones than newly diagnosed patients, suggesting clonal expansion. Persistent disease showed preferential use of TRBV28, TRBJ1-2 and TRBJ2-5, whereas newly diagnosed disease favored TRBV20-1 and TRBJ2-1. Sequencing and analysis were restricted to the TCR beta chain. Patients with persistent disease shared more public clonotypes (approximately 2,500) than newly diagnosed patients did (around 980). Because the primary lesion, thyroid tissue, could not be accessed, the study looked at peripheral blood alone.

Libraries were built with multiplex PCR. Sequencing instrument: Illumina HiSeq 4000. iRepertoire HTBI primers and Arm-PCR amplification of CDR3 regions were used to construct TCR beta libraries. Before sequencing, the PCR products underwent gel purification. The original pipeline was this. Across samples, 60 to 80 TRBV and 14 TRBJ segments were identified and used for gene usage analysis of CDR3 amino acid clonotypes. Filtered high-quality paired reads were merged into contigs using COPE and FqMerger. BLAST was used to align contigs to the IMGT TRBV, TRBD and TRBJ reference genes, and CDR3 was defined following IMGT. Highly expanded clones were defined as clonotypes with a frequency above 0.1%. Repertoire diversity was measured by Shannon entropy, and V-J evenness by the Gini coefficient. A clonotype was considered public if more than one individual shared it. TCRdb passed the public sequencing reads through fastp at Q25 and MiXCR, retaining productive beta sequences. Each CDR3 protein appears once, grouped with its most common genes and DNA. These V and J calls rely on TCRdb rather than the paper's analysis. The sample includes nearly 350,000 distinct CDR3 sequences, with around 20% observed a single time. Jointly, the top ten make up 29% of the sample.

What the time point label conveys for this sample: persistent/refractory GD, antithyroid drugs over 5 years with positive TRAb. RNA was extracted from PBMCs in TRIzol for both TCR sequencing and RNA sequencing. The diagnosis of Graves' disease followed American Thyroid Association guidelines. Recruitment of patients was carried out at an endocrinology department in Xi'an, China. Each patient gave around 9.2 milliliters of peripheral blood, collected in an EDTA anticoagulant tube. Ficoll Paque Plus density gradient separation was used to isolate PBMCs, and no additional T cell sorting was done. An Agilent 2100 Bioanalyzer and agarose gel were used to assess RNA quality, and a NanoDrop 2000 was used to measure RNA concentration. About this clonotype: It lacks a known antigen. Per-base quality was not reported, and no clone a single base away is much larger than it.

Reading from cysteine to phenylalanine, the CDR3 counts 15 amino acids. Kept here is only the CDR3 DNA, which spans 45 bases and is read in frame from base 1. CDR1 and CDR2, per the germline V gene, are MGHRA and YSYEKL. Trimming removed 1 base from V and 4 bases from J, leaving 13 bases between the germline ends. This receptor was identified in a female donor with Graves disease. The chain is assembled from TRBV4-1 and TRBJ1-1; the D gene lacks a confident call. The source material was peripheral blood mononuclear cells (PBMCs), sampled when the disease was refractory, from a patient treated with antithyroid drugs. Read as DNA, the sequence is TGCGCCAGCAGCCAAGGCCCCATTGGAGGCACTGAAGCTTTCTTT. This gives the protein CASSQGPIGGTEAFF.